A selection of T cell receptor beta chains follows, all from one sample in a study of blood T cell repertoires in COVID-19. The data were produced by immunoSEQ multiplex PCR, yet TCRdb's version contains in-frame clones alone and is incomplete. The data show 60,000 to 85,000 clones, around 90% seen once. Material for sequencing was peripheral blood. Receptor source: a woman of 80 years or more with active or convalescent COVID-19. Both conserved end residues are part of each CDR3. A D gene is named only where the DNA matches it firmly.

TRBV6-5 - CASSRHGANYGYTF
TRBV5-1 TRBD1 CASSSDRGARSNYGYTF
TRBV5-6 - CASSLGKRSTEAFF
TRBV14 TRBD2 CASSPRPSGGALRNEQFF
TRBV6-5 TRBD1 CASSPIDRGYTEAFF
TRBV5-1 - CASSLNTEAFF
TRBV3-1/TRBV3-2 TRBD2 CASSLPGGVNEQFF
TRBV12-3/TRBV12-4 - CASSFGRDYEQYF
TRBV6-5 TRBD2 CASEIGGAVSGELFF
TRBV9 TRBD1 CASSDGTGVNYGYTF